This T cell receptor (beta chain) was captured by sequencing in a study of OX40 agonist ivuxolimab in advanced cancers. This clone was observed a single time. TCRdb's copy holds only in-frame clones and misses some; the assay was immunoSEQ multiplex PCR. This table has 60,000 or so clones, less than 90% appearing once. CDR1 and CDR2 (germline): SGHTA, FQGNSA. This CDR3 region has 14 residues. J lost 2 bases, V lost 5 bases, and 4 bases had no gene match. The sample in question was CD4+ or CD8+ T cells sorted from blood, obtained in a trial of the OX40 agonist ivuxolimab. The chain joins TRBV7-2 to TRBJ2-7; 9 bases map to TRBD1. The receptor's source is an adult with an advanced solid tumor such as melanoma, head and neck, liver or kidney cancer. This CDR3 reads CASSQGQGPYEQYF. DNA for the CDR3: TGTGCCAGCAGCCAGGGACAGGGACCCTACGAGCAGTACTTC.